The 16 T cell receptor beta chains below come from one sample, sequenced in a study of cytomegalovirus exposure and HLA in healthy donors. PCR was performed using 60 Vbeta and 13 Jbeta primers. The table came from immunoSEQ multiplex PCR; TCRdb's copy has only in-frame clones and leaves some out. There are some 150,000 clones in the sample; 65% to 80% occur only once, and about 3% lies in the top ten. Sequencing was performed on PBMCs. The source is a man between 18 and 29 years old in good health and CMV-seronegative.

This clone came up a few times. This chain uses TRBV28 with TRBJ2-4, with D maybe TRBD2 (6 bases). Per germline, CDR1 MDHEN and CDR2 SYDVKM. The CDR3 consists of 15 residues. V was trimmed by 3 bases and J by 0 bases, leaving 9 bases between them. The chain's CDR3 is CASSLEGAAKNIQYF. The CDR3 DNA sequence: TGTGCCAGCAGTTTGGAGGGCGCAGCCAAAAACATTCAGTACTTC.

The table lists this clone with a few counts. The chain recombines TRBV2 with TRBJ1-2; no firm D call. The CDR3 is made up of 13 amino acids. Trimming took 4 bases from V and 2 from J, leaving 8 bases between them. Germline values: CDR1 SNHLY, CDR2 FYNNEI. The CDR3: CASSVSRNYGYTF. The CDR3, as DNA: TGTGCCAGCAGTGTTAGTCGGAACTATGGCTACACCTTC.

V is TRBV10-3 and J is TRBJ2-5; 9 positions agree with TRBD1. The CDR3 runs to 12 residues. V was clipped by 10 bases and J by 9 bases; unmatched bases: 9. The germline V gene has CDR1 ENHRY and CDR2 SYGVKD. The CDR3 region has the DNA TGTGCCACCAGCTTGGGACAGGGCGCCCAGTACTTC. It codes for CATSLGQGAQYF.

The chain employs TRBV11-2 and TRBJ2-1, with TRBD2 matching 7 bases. The germline V gene encodes CDR1 SGHAT and CDR2 FQNNGV. V shed 5 bases, J shed 3 bases, and the junction held 10 bases outside the gene matches. This CDR3 spans 16 amino acids. Here the CDR3 reads CASSTREDGHYNEQFF. CDR3 DNA: TGTGCCAGCAGCACCCGGGAGGACGGGCACTACAATGAGCAGTTCTTC.

The sample holds a few counts of this clone. V usage is TRBV2 and J usage is TRBJ1-5; 10 bases map to TRBD1. Germline values: CDR1 SNHLY, CDR2 FYNNEI. Unmatched junction bases numbered 6, after V lost 2 bases and J lost 2 bases. This CDR3 contains 17 residues. In nucleotides, the CDR3 is TGTGCCAGCAGTGAATTCAAAGGGACAGGGGGCAATCAGCCCCAGCATTTT. Amino acid sequence: CASSEFKGTGGNQPQHF.

The chain employs TRBV23-1 and TRBJ1-2; the D gene is possibly TRBD1 (6 bases). TRBV23-1 is designated an ORF whose function remains uncertain. The CDR3 is made up of 15 amino acids. Trimming stripped 0 bases from V and 3 bases from J, with 11 bases between. For the CDR3, the DNA is TGCGCCAGCAGTCAATCGACCAGGGGTGACTATGGCTACACCTTC. Protein product: CASSQSTRGDYGYTF.

CDR3 nucleotide sequence: TGTGCCAGCAGTTACTCTGGACACTACCAAGAGACCCAGTACTTC. Its translation is CASSYSGHYQETQYF. The rearrangement joins TRBV6-5 to TRBJ2-5, with TRBD1 as a possible D gene (5 bases). This CDR3 contains 15 residues. Trimming cost V 0 bases and J 0 bases, with 8 bases left between them. Looked up from germline, CDR1 is MNHEY and CDR2 is SVGAGI.

V usage is TRBV10-3 and J usage is TRBJ2-3, with 8 bases matching TRBD1. The CDR3 has 16 residues. Germline loops: CDR1 ENHRY, CDR2 SYGVKD. With 7 bases clipped from V and 2 bases from J, the junction kept 11 bases outside the gene matches. CDR3 nucleotides: TGTGCCATCAACTGGGACAGGCAAGGCCACACAGATACGCAGTATTTT. This encodes CAINWDRQGHTDTQYF.

The J gene is TRBJ2-3, the V gene TRBV2, with TRBD1 matching 8 bases. The CDR3 has 15 amino acids. The J segment lost 3 bases and the V segment lost 4 bases, leaving 6 bases of the junction unmatched. CDR1 SNHLY and CDR2 FYNNEI come from the germline V gene. The DNA of the CDR3 is TGTGCCAGCAGTGTAGGGTACAGGGGGACAGATACGCAGTATTTT. This sequence encodes CASSVGYRGTDTQYF.

The V call is TRBV2, the J call TRBJ1-5; D call uncertain. The length of the CDR3 is 18 residues. Trimming removed 5 bases from V and 3 bases from J, with 23 bases in between. CDR1 is SNHLY, CDR2 FYNNEI, per germline. In nucleotides, the CDR3 is TGTGCCAGCAGTAAGTTCCCGAGCAGGCGCCTTTCCAATCAGCCCCAGCATTTT. As protein: CASSKFPSRRLSNQPQHF.

J is TRBJ1-4 and V is TRBV10-1; TRBD1 matches 10 bases. Unmatched junction bases numbered 9, after V lost 6 bases and J lost 8 bases. Germline CDR1 is WNHNN and CDR2 is SYGVQD (reference sequence). CDR3 length equals 15 residues. CDR3 coding DNA: TGCGCCAGCAGGGACGACAGGGGGCCTCAGGAAAAACTGTTTTTT. Amino acids: CASRDDRGPQEKLFF.

This clone was picked up one time. The chain has TRBV28 and TRBJ1-2, with TRBD1 matching over 7 bases. The germline CDR1 and CDR2 sequences are MDHEN and SYDVKM. With 5 bases clipped from V and 8 bases from J, the junction kept 8 bases outside the gene matches. The CDR3 is 13 amino acids. The CDR3, as DNA: TGTGCCAGCAGTACTGGACAGGTCGGGGGCTACACCTTC. Protein product: CASSTGQVGGYTF.

This clone was seen a few times. This chain uses TRBV27 with TRBJ1-2; TRBD1 might be the D (5 bases). Trimming took off 5 bases at V and 4 bases at J, with 11 bases between the two ends. Germline V lookup: CDR1 MNHEY, CDR2 SMNVEV (reference sequence). The CDR3 runs 13 residues. This chain's CDR3 is CASSHGGGYGYTF. The CDR3 DNA follows: TGTGCCAGCAGTCATGGGGGAGGCTATGGCTACACCTTC.

This clone showed up just once. The chain has TRBV2 and TRBJ2-7; 7 nucleotides line up with TRBD2. Germline assignment: CDR1 SNHLY and CDR2 FYNNEI. The CDR3 runs 14 residues. Trimming cost V 9 bases and J 3 bases; bases outside gene matches: 11. This chain's CDR3 is CASETWSGGYEQYF. As DNA, the CDR3 is TGTGCCAGTGAGACGTGGTCGGGGGGCTACGAGCAGTACTTC.

The gene calls are TRBV7-2 and TRBJ1-1; D is possibly TRBD1 (6 bases). Germline V gene sequence: CDR1 SGHTA, CDR2 FQGNSA. The ends were cut back, 4 bases at V and 5 bases at J, with 8 bases in the middle. The CDR3 totals 12 residues. CDR3 amino acids: CASSSQGTEAFF. CDR3 sequence (DNA): TGTGCCAGCAGCTCCCAGGGGACTGAAGCTTTCTTT.

This rearrangement joins TRBV6-6 to TRBJ1-5, with 8 bases that match TRBD1. This CDR3 is 14 amino acids long. With V trimmed by 6 bases and J by 5 bases, 6 bases remained unmatched. Germline V lookup: CDR1 MNHNY, CDR2 SVGAGI (reference sequence). CDR3 sequence (DNA): TGTGCCAGCAGGGCAGGGGGCATCGATCAGCCCCAGCATTTT. It specifies CASRAGGIDQPQHF.